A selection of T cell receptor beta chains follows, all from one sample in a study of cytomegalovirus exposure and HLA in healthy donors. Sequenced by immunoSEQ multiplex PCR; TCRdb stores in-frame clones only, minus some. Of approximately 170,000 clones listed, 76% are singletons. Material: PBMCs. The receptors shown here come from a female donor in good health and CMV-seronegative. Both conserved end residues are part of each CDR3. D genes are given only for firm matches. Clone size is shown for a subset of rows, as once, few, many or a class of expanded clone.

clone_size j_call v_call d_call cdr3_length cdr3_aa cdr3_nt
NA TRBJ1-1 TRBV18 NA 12 CASSQSQAEAFF TGTGCCAGCTCACAGAGCCAAGCTGAAGCTTTCTTT
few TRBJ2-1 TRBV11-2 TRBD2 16 CASSLDLLAGNNEQFF TGTGCCAGCAGCTTAGATCTCCTAGCGGGCAACAATGAGCAGTTCTTC
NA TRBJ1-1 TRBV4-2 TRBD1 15 CASSQTTGGDTEAFF TGTGCCAGCAGCCAAACCACAGGGGGCGACACTGAAGCTTTCTTT
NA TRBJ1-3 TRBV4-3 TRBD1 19 CASSQDVRLGTGSGNTIYF TGCGCCAGCAGCCAAGATGTAAGGCTGGGGACAGGCTCTGGAAACACCATATATTTT
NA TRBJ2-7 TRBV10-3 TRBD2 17 CAISDPSQRDPVYEQYF TGTGCCATCAGTGACCCTTCCCAGCGGGACCCGGTCTACGAGCAGTACTTC
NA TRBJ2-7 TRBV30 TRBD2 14 CARGAGGLVYEQYF TGTGCCCGGGGAGCGGGGGGGCTGGTTTACGAGCAGTACTTC
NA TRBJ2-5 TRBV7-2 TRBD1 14 CASSPGTVQETQYF TGTGCCAGCAGCCCCGGGACAGTACAAGAGACCCAGTACTTC
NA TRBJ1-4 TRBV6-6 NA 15 CASSFTGATNEKLFF TGTGCCAGCAGCTTTACAGGTGCAACTAATGAAAAACTGTTTTTT
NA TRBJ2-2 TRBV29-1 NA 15 CSVEYLAANTGELFF TGCAGCGTTGAATATCTGGCGGCCAACACCGGGGAGCTGTTTTTT
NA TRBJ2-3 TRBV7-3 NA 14 CASSLTSATDTQYF TGTGCCAGCAGCTTAACCAGCGCCACAGATACGCAGTATTTT
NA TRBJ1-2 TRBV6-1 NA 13 CASSTDIYYGYTF TGTGCCAGCAGCACCGACATTTACTATGGCTACACCTTC
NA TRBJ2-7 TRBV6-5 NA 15 CASSYSGRGTYEQYF TGTGCCAGCAGTTACTCGGGAAGGGGAACCTACGAGCAGTACTTC
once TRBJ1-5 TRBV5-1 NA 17 CASSLVPPDSHNQPQHF TGCGCCAGCAGCTTAGTCCCCCCCGACAGCCACAATCAGCCCCAGCATTTT
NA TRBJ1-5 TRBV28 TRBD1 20 CASSTTRLGRGARVGQPQHF TGTGCCAGCAGTACGACACGGCTGGGCAGGGGGGCAAGGGTAGGCCAGCCCCAGCATTTT
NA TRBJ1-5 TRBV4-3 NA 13 CASSQGPSGAQHF TGCGCCAGCAGCCAAGGGCCCTCGGGAGCCCAGCATTTT
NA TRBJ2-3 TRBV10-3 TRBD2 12 CAISGGGAGQYF TGTGCCATCAGTGGCGGGGGGGCGGGGCAGTATTTT
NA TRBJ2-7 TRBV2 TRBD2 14 CATEGGTRWSEQYF TGTGCCACCGAGGGAGGGACCAGGTGGTCCGAGCAGTACTTC
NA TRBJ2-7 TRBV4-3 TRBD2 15 CASSQDHGLAGKQYF TGCGCCAGCAGCCAAGACCACGGTCTAGCGGGGAAGCAGTACTTC
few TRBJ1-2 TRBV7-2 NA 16 CASSPGGAGRVGGYTF TGTGCCAGCAGCCCTGGGGGGGCGGGCAGAGTAGGAGGCTACACCTTC
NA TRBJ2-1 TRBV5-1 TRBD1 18 CASSPNVFAGQGANEQFF TGCGCCAGCAGCCCTAATGTCTTTGCGGGACAGGGGGCCAATGAGCAGTTCTTC
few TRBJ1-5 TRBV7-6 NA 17 CASSFFPRPLHGQPQHF TGTGCCAGCAGCTTCTTCCCCCGCCCTCTCCACGGTCAGCCCCAGCATTTT
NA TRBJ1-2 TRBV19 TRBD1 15 CASSRLGQGGYGYTF TGTGCCAGTAGCCGACTCGGACAGGGGGGGTATGGCTACACCTTC
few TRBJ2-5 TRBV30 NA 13 CAWSVQFTETQYF TGTGCCTGGAGTGTACAGTTTACCGAGACCCAGTACTTC
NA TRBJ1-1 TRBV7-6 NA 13 CASSQGQNTEAFF TGTGCCAGCAGCCAGGGACAGAACACTGAAGCTTTCTTT
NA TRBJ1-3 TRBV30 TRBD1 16 CAWRLRTGGVGNTIYF TGTGCCTGGAGACTAAGGACAGGGGGCGTTGGAAACACCATATATTTT